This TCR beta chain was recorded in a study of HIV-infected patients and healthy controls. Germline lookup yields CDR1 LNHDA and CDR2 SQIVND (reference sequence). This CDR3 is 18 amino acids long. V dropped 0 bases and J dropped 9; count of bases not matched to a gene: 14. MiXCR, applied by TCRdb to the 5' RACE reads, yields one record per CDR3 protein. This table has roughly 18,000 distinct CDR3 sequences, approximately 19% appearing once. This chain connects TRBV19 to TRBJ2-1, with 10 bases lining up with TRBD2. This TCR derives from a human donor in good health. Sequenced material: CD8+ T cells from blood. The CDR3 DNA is TGTGCCAGTAGTATAGATCTGTCTAGCGGGAGAGTTTCGGGTGAGCAGTTCTTC. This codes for CASSIDLSSGRVSGEQFF.